Below, 8 T cell receptor beta chains from the same sample are listed, as sequenced in a study of early T cells in non-severe SARS-CoV-2 infection. MiXCR was run by TCRdb on the 5' RACE reads, yielding one entry per CDR3 protein. This sample yields about 71,000 distinct CDR3 sequences, of which 13% to 15% are seen a single time; 3.5% to 5% belongs to the top ten. Sample: whole blood, taken at baseline. The receptor source for this set is an adult who was a healthcare worker with PCR-confirmed SARS-CoV-2 infection or an uninfected control (not recorded which).

This clonotype occurred a few times. The CDR3 region has the DNA TGTGCCAGCAGCTCTGGGGGGTTAGCTCTTGGGTATTTT. It yields the protein CASSSGGLALGYF. The chain recombines TRBV11-2 with TRBJ2-3; maybe TRBD2 (6 bases). The CDR3 has 13 residues. Trimming took off 4 bases at V and 14 bases at J, with 19 bases between the two ends. Germline V gene lookup returns CDR1 SGHAT and CDR2 FQNNGV.

The chain recombines TRBV7-7 with TRBJ2-5; D is unresolved. V was shortened by 5 bases and J by 5 bases, with 12 bases between the two germline ends. The germline V gene has CDR1 SSHAT and CDR2 FNYEAQ (reference sequence). The CDR3 spans 13 residues. The CDR3 sequence: CASSPGLLETQYF. The DNA of the CDR3 is TGTGCCAGCAGCCCAGGTCTCCTTGAGACCCAGTACTTC.

This clonotype occurred many times. The rearrangement uses TRBV7-2 and TRBJ2-1; TRBD2 aligns across 14 bases. The CDR3 length is 17 residues. V lost 4 bases to trimming and J lost 7 bases; unmatched junction nucleotides: 9. Germline loops: CDR1 SGHTA, CDR2 FQGNSA. The CDR3 coding sequence is TGTGCCAGCAGCTCCCGGACTAGCGGGGGGCTTGGGAATGAGCAGTTCTTC. It codes for CASSSRTSGGLGNEQFF.

This clonotype was detected only a few times. CDR3 bases: TGTGCCAGCAGCCAAGATGGGGTACATGGCACTAATGAAAAACTGTTTTTT. It specifies CASSQDGVHGTNEKLFF. This chain links TRBV4-2 with TRBJ1-4, with unresolved D. The length of the CDR3 is 17 residues. The germline V gene encodes CDR1 LGHNA and CDR2 YNFKEQ. Trimming removed 0 bases from V and 2 bases from J, with 13 bases in between.

There are many counts of this clonotype. The rearrangement joins TRBV29-1 to TRBJ2-1, with 9 bases identical to TRBD1. CDR3 length equals 15 residues. Germline values: CDR1 SQVTM, CDR2 ANQGSEA. V dropped 3 bases and J dropped 1; count of bases not matched to a gene: 4. The CDR3 coding sequence is TGCAGCGTTGAGCCACAGGGGGCATCCTACAATGAGCAGTTCTTC. As protein: CSVEPQGASYNEQFF.

This chain links TRBV10-3 with TRBJ2-3; 13 bases line up with TRBD2. Germline V gives CDR1 ENHRY, CDR2 SYGVKD. V lost 6 bases, J lost 2 bases, and 5 bases stayed unmatched. The CDR3 is made up of 16 amino acids. The CDR3 region has the DNA TGTGCCATCAGCGAGGGACTAGCGGGGATCACAGATACGCAGTATTTT. This encodes CAISEGLAGITDTQYF.

The V and J genes are TRBV7-8 and TRBJ2-7; 9 nucleotides agree with TRBD1. Germline loops: CDR1 SGHVS, CDR2 FQNEAQ. The CDR3 sequence is 15 residues long. The V and J ends lost 3 bases and 6 bases, in that order; junction bases with no gene match: 9. CDR3 nucleotides: TGTGCCAGCAGCTTTAATCCGGGACAGGGCTCCGAGCAGTACTTC. Translated: CASSFNPGQGSEQYF. The whole variable domain, remainder taken from reference TRBV7-8 and TRBJ2-7, is GAGVSQSPRYKVAKRGQDVALRCDPISGHVSLFWYQQALGQGPEFLTYFQNEAQLDKSGLPSDRFFAERPEGSVSTLKIQRTQQEDSAVYLCASSFNPGQGSEQYFGPGTRLTVT.

This clonotype was picked up many times. This chain connects TRBV12-3 or TRBV12-4 to TRBJ2-1; TRBD2 aligns across 12 bases. Trimming at V came to 6 bases and at J to 7 bases, leaving 10 bases not matched to a gene. The CDR3 consists of 16 residues. The CDR3 bases are TGTGCCAGCAGCCCAATACCTAGCGGGGGGGAGAATGAGCAGTTCTTC. This sequence encodes CASSPIPSGGENEQFF.